The 8 T cell receptor beta chains below come from one sample, sequenced in a study of T cells in Graves' hyperthyroidism and ophthalmopathy. Amplification yielded TCR beta CDR3 regions, with RNA transcripts as the source. HTBI primers were used for first-round RT-PCR of the TCR CDR3. Each CDR3 protein is one row after TCRdb ran MiXCR on the multiplex PCR reads. The sample shows about 570,000 distinct CDR3 sequences, less than 15% of them seen only once. The sequenced material came from blood. These receptors were collected from a woman between 40 and 50 years old with Graves' hyperthyroidism.

The chain combines TRBV5-1 with TRBJ1-6; D is ambiguous. The V end was cut by 1 base, the J end by 8 bases, with 16 bases between. This CDR3 comprises 16 residues. CDR1 and CDR2 from the germline V gene are SGHRS and YFSETQ. CDR3 bases: TGCGCCAGCAGCTTGTCGGCAGGCCGGAGGGATTCACCCCTCCACTTT. Protein product: CASSLSAGRRDSPLHF.

The chain recombines TRBV19 with TRBJ2-1, with D perhaps TRBD1 or TRBD2 (5 bases each). V lost 8 bases and J lost 6, with 11 bases in between. The CDR3 is 12 residues long. Germline V gives CDR1 LNHDA, CDR2 SQIVND (reference sequence). CDR3 residues: CASRDGTNEQFF. For the CDR3, the DNA is TGTGCCAGTCGCGACGGGACCAATGAGCAGTTCTTC.

The chain is built from TRBV5-6 and TRBJ2-7, with D maybe TRBD1 (6 bases). CDR1 and CDR2 from the germline V gene are SGHDT and YYEEEE. V dropped 4 bases and J dropped 9 bases, with 17 bases sitting between them. CDR3 length: 13 amino acids. The CDR3 DNA follows: TGTGCCAGCAGCCAGGGGCCTGGGACCGGGCAGTACTTC. Its protein is CASSQGPGTGQYF. The full variable domain, rest sourced from reference TRBV5-6 and TRBJ2-7, is DAGVTQSPTHLIKTRGQQVTLRCSPKSGHDTVSWYQQALGQGPQFIFQYYEEEERQRGNFPDRFSGHQFPNYSSELNVNALLLGDSALYLCASSQGPGTGQYFGPGTRLTVT.

This clonotype was seen many times. The chain joins TRBV15 to TRBJ2-6; the D is unclear. Germline V gives CDR1 LNHNV, CDR2 YYDKDF (reference sequence). V gave up 1 base and J gave up 1 base, with 5 bases separating them. The CDR3 sequence is 15 residues long. The CDR3 here is CATSRAGSGANVLTF. The CDR3 DNA reads as TGTGCCACCAGCAGAGCCGGGTCTGGGGCCAACGTCCTGACTTTC.

In its sample, this clonotype was seen a few times. The chain links TRBV12-3 or TRBV12-4 to TRBJ1-5; 7 bases fit TRBD1. The J segment lost 6 bases and the V segment lost 6 bases, leaving 8 bases of the junction unmatched. This CDR3 region has 14 residues. CDR3 protein: CASSPRGQGQPQHF. CDR3 bases: TGTGCCAGCAGCCCGAGGGGGCAAGGTCAGCCCCAGCATTTT.

This clonotype has at least ten counts. The chain is built from TRBV3-1 and TRBJ2-7; tentatively, D is TRBD1 (6 bases). This CDR3 spans 15 amino acids. V was clipped by 3 bases and J by 1 base, with 13 bases between them. Germline lookup yields CDR1 LGHDT and CDR2 YNNKEL (reference sequence). The CDR3 DNA sequence: TGTGCCAGCAGCCAGAACAGGGTCAGGTCCTACGAGCAGTACTTC. This gives the protein CASSQNRVRSYEQYF.

The V gene is TRBV18, the J gene TRBJ2-5; D may be TRBD1 (5 bases). The CDR3 length is 15 residues. Trimming removed 1 base at V and 2 bases at J, with 11 bases between. Per the germline V gene, CDR1 is KGHSH and CDR2 is LQKENI. In nucleotides, the CDR3 is TGTGCCAGCTCACCACGGGGCCACCCGCAAGAGACCCAGTACTTC. Amino acid sequence: CASSPRGHPQETQYF.

The table lists this clonotype with many counts. V gene TRBV4-1 combines with J gene TRBJ2-1; possibly TRBD1 or TRBD2 for D (5 bases each). The V gene's germline CDR1 is MGHRA and CDR2 YSYEKL. Trimming removed 0 bases at V and 3 bases at J, with 15 bases between. The CDR3 length is 17 residues. Written as DNA, the CDR3 is TGCGCCAGCAGCCAAGATCTTGGGGGAACTGGCTACAATGAGCAGTTCTTC. This sequence encodes CASSQDLGGTGYNEQFF.